The 21 T cell receptor beta chains reported below all come from one sample, sequenced in a study of blood T cell repertoires in COVID-19. Sequencing used immunoSEQ multiplex PCR; TCRdb keeps in-frame clones, though not all of them. Of 330,000 or so clones in the sample, about 91% were seen once. Sequencing input: peripheral blood. All receptors come from a man aged 30 to 39 with COVID-19, enrolled during active disease.

V usage is TRBV6-5 and J usage is TRBJ2-7; TRBD1 matches 9 bases. Germline trimming cut 7 bases from V and 2 bases from J; bases unmatched to any gene: 3. Germline assignment: CDR1 MNHEY and CDR2 SVGAGI. This CDR3 contains 13 residues. The CDR3 region is CASTGQGTYEQYF. In nucleotides, the CDR3 is TGTGCCAGCACCGGACAGGGGACCTACGAGCAGTACTTC.

The CDR3 protein is CASSVSGTGDEKLFF. CDR3 coding DNA: TGTGCCAGCAGCGTATCCGGGACAGGGGATGAAAAACTGTTTTTT. The chain has TRBV9 and TRBJ1-4; 10 bases agree with TRBD1. CDR1 is SGDLS and CDR2 is YYNGEE in the germline V gene. V lost 1 base to trimming and J lost 6 bases; unmatched junction nucleotides: 3. The CDR3 is 15 amino acids.

The chain recombines TRBV19 with TRBJ2-1; no clear D. From germline, CDR1 is LNHDA and CDR2 SQIVND (reference sequence). The CDR3 totals 15 residues. Trimming cost V 6 bases and J 7 bases, with 19 bases left between them. CDR3 DNA: TGTGCCAGTAGCATTGGCCCTCTTGAGGTGAATGAGCAGTTCTTC. The encoded protein is CASSIGPLEVNEQFF.

The chain links TRBV10-3 to TRBJ1-6, with TRBD1 matching 11 bases. Trimming removed 6 bases from V and 6 bases from J; junction bases left unmatched: 7. Germline-derived CDR1 and CDR2 are ENHRY and SYGVKD. The CDR3 runs 16 residues. The CDR3 sequence is CAIRDGQGAPNSPLHF. CDR3 DNA: TGTGCCATCAGAGATGGACAGGGGGCTCCTAATTCACCCCTCCACTTT.

The chain couples TRBV7-2 to TRBJ2-4, with 9 bases matching TRBD1. The V gene's germline CDR1 is SGHTA and CDR2 FQGNSA. The CDR3 has 14 amino acids. V was pared by 4 bases and J by 8 bases, with 6 bases of the junction left unmatched. For the CDR3, the DNA is TGTGCCAGCAGCTCCGACAGGGGGTATGACATTCAGTACTTC. Amino acids: CASSSDRGYDIQYF.

The J gene is TRBJ2-3, the V gene TRBV9; 8 bases map to TRBD1. CDR1 and CDR2 from the germline V gene are SGDLS and YYNGEE. V was pared by 3 bases and J by 0 bases, with 15 bases of the junction left unmatched. The CDR3 loop spans 19 amino acids. The CDR3 loop reads CASSERSGTGHPSTDTQYF. The CDR3, as DNA: TGTGCCAGCAGCGAGCGCTCCGGGACAGGCCACCCTAGCACAGATACGCAGTATTTT.

The chain is built from TRBV7-8 and TRBJ1-1; D possibly corresponds to TRBD1 (5 bases). Germline CDR1 is SGHVS and CDR2 is FQNEAQ. The V and J ends lost 6 bases and 1 base respectively, with 9 bases between them. The CDR3 covers 13 residues. The CDR3 sequence: CASRQDRNTEAFF. The CDR3 DNA reads TGTGCCAGCAGACAAGACAGGAACACTGAAGCTTTCTTT.

The chain couples TRBV28 to TRBJ2-7, with D maybe TRBD2 (5 bases). Germline-derived CDR1 and CDR2 are MDHEN and SYDVKM. Trimming pared 2 bases from V and 0 bases from J, leaving 11 bases between. This CDR3 is built from 15 residues. Here the CDR3 reads CASSLPGSTSYEQYF. DNA for the CDR3: TGTGCCAGCAGTTTACCGGGGTCCACCTCCTACGAGCAGTACTTC.

This chain joins TRBV28 and TRBJ1-1, with D perhaps matching TRBD1 (6 bases). V lost 3 bases to trimming and J lost 6 bases, with 14 bases between them. This CDR3 is built from 14 residues. Germline assignment: CDR1 MDHEN and CDR2 SYDVKM. The CDR3 protein is CASSFPSRGSEAFF. The CDR3, as DNA: TGTGCCAGCAGTTTCCCGTCCAGGGGCTCTGAAGCTTTCTTT.

The V call is TRBV5-1, the J call TRBJ2-6, with 8 bases matching TRBD1. Looked up from germline, CDR1 is SGHRS and CDR2 is YFSETQ. The CDR3 sequence is 20 residues long. Trimming cost V 2 bases and J 1 base; bases outside gene matches: 14. This CDR3 reads CASSLRGQGARLSGANVLTF. CDR3 DNA: TGCGCCAGCAGCTTAAGGGGCCAGGGGGCGCGACTATCTGGGGCCAACGTCCTGACTTTC. The variable domain in full, with the rest retrieved from reference TRBV5-1 and TRBJ2-6, is KAGVTQTPRYLIKTRGQQVTLSCSPISGHRSVSWYQQTPGQGLQFLFEYFSETQRNKGNFPGRFSGRQFSNSRSEMNVSTLELGDSALYLCASSLRGQGARLSGANVLTFGAGSRLTVL.

This rearrangement joins TRBV21-1 to TRBJ1-1; the table's D gene call, TRBD1, was not cross checked with the DNA. TRBV21-1 is assigned pseudogene status. The length of the CDR3 is 14 residues. The CDR3 DNA follows: TGTGCCAGCAGCAAAGACAGGGGAGACACTGAAGCTTTCTTT. This sequence encodes CASSKDRGDTEAFF.

The chain combines TRBV19 with TRBJ1-5; 7 bases line up with TRBD1. The trim removed 7 bases at V and 2 bases at J, leaving 5 bases unmatched. Per the germline V gene, CDR1 is LNHDA and CDR2 is SQIVND (reference sequence). This CDR3 spans 14 amino acids. CDR3 bases: TGTGCCAGTAAAACAGGGGCCGGCAATCAGCCCCAGCATTTT. It specifies CASKTGAGNQPQHF. Based on the CDR3 plus reference TRBV19 and TRBJ1-5, the full variable domain is DGGITQSPKYLFRKEGQNVTLSCEQNLNHDAMYWYRQDPGQGLRLIYYSQIVNDFQKGDIAEGYSVSREKKESFPLTVTSAQKNPTAFYLCASKTGAGNQPQHFGDGTRLSIL.

The chain joins TRBV7-2 to TRBJ1-5, with unresolved D. Trimming left V 3 bases short and J 3 bases short, with 12 bases between. Germline lookup yields CDR1 SGHTA and CDR2 FQGNSA. There are 15 residues in the CDR3. Here the CDR3 reads CASSFLSGNNQPQHF. The CDR3 nucleotides are TGTGCCAGCAGCTTCCTATCCGGGAACAATCAGCCCCAGCATTTT.

V usage is TRBV5-1 and J usage is TRBJ2-5; a possible D gene is TRBD2 (6 bases). Trimming shortened V by 1 base and J by 3 bases, and 13 bases separated the two germline ends. Germline CDR1 and CDR2: SGHRS and YFSETQ. The CDR3 runs to 15 residues. The CDR3 loop is CASSLIPGRKETQYF. The CDR3 bases are TGCGCCAGCAGCTTGATTCCTGGGAGGAAAGAGACCCAGTACTTC.

The chain combines TRBV20-1 with TRBJ2-5, with a weak D call TRBD1 (6 bases). The germline gives CDR1 DFQATT, CDR2 SNEGSKA (reference sequence). The V end was cut by 6 bases, the J end by 2 bases, with 16 bases between. The CDR3 loop spans 14 amino acids. Here the CDR3 DNA reads TGCAGTGCGAGTGGGGCAGACAGGCAAGAGACCCAGTACTTC. Encoded protein: CSASGADRQETQYF.

In nucleotides, the CDR3 is TGTGCCAGCTCACCCCCGTTTAACTCCTACGAGCAGTACTTC. Encoded protein: CASSPPFNSYEQYF. The rearrangement uses TRBV18 and TRBJ2-7; D is unclear. The CDR3 runs to 14 residues. V lost 3 bases and J lost 0, with 9 bases in between. Germline CDR1 KGHSH, CDR2 LQKENI.

This rearrangement joins TRBV7-3 to TRBJ1-2; 7 bases match TRBD1. Germline V gives CDR1 SGHTA, CDR2 FQGTGA. With 5 bases clipped from V and 8 bases from J, the junction kept 17 bases outside the gene matches. The length of the CDR3 is 16 residues. CDR3: CASSTHWTGAPLGYTF. Here the CDR3 DNA reads TGTGCCAGCAGCACTCATTGGACAGGAGCTCCTTTAGGCTACACCTTC.

The chain combines TRBV10-3 with TRBJ2-2, with D maybe TRBD2 (5 bases). V shed 4 bases and J shed 4 bases, with 16 bases lying between them. Germline lookup yields CDR1 ENHRY and CDR2 SYGVKD. This CDR3 contains 16 residues. The CDR3 reads CAISGRRQTSTGELFF. CDR3 sequence (DNA): TGTGCCATCAGTGGCCGGAGGCAAACTAGCACCGGGGAGCTGTTTTTT.

This clone was seen a few times. The DNA for the CDR3 is TGTGCCAGCAGCGTAAACGGTGGCTCTGGAAACACCATATATTTT. Its protein product is CASSVNGGSGNTIYF. The genes are TRBV9 and TRBJ1-3, with no clear D. The CDR3 totals 15 residues. V lost 1 base and J lost 0, with 8 bases in between. Looked up from germline, CDR1 is SGDLS and CDR2 is YYNGEE.

V usage is TRBV11-2 and J usage is TRBJ2-1; D is unclear. Germline CDR1 reads SGHAT; CDR2 reads FQNNGV. The V end was cut by 2 bases, the J end by 12 bases, with 11 bases between. The CDR3 is made up of 12 amino acids. CDR3 in amino acids: CASSLSQVPQFF. DNA of the CDR3: TGTGCCAGCAGCTTATCCCAGGTCCCGCAGTTCTTC.

J is TRBJ1-1 and V is TRBV4-1; TRBD1 might be the D (6 bases). This CDR3 is 17 amino acids long. Trimming removed 0 bases from V and 0 bases from J, with 14 bases in between. Germline-derived CDR1 and CDR2 are MGHRA and YSYEKL. Here the CDR3 reads CASSQESGGPMNTEAFF. The CDR3 DNA sequence: TGCGCCAGCAGCCAAGAATCCGGGGGGCCTATGAACACTGAAGCTTTCTTT.